This TCR beta chain was recovered during a study of T cell changes during pregnancy in multiple sclerosis. The repertoire was sequenced with immunoSEQ multiplex PCR; TCRdb's copy has only in-frame clones and lacks some. The data hold approximately 79,000 clones, with 90% to 95% observed a single time. CDR3 size: 11 residues. Germline lookup yields CDR1 SGHAT and CDR2 FQNNGV. Trimming took off 0 bases at V and 8 bases at J, with 4 bases between the two ends. J is TRBJ1-1 and V is TRBV11-2; D is unclear. This specimen consisted of CD4+ T cells from peripheral blood mononuclear cells, obtained before pregnancy. The sequence was obtained from a female donor with multiple sclerosis, enrolled in a pregnancy study. The CDR3 coding sequence is TGTGCCAGCAGCTTAGACAGGGAAGCTTTCTTT. This translates into CASSLDREAFF.